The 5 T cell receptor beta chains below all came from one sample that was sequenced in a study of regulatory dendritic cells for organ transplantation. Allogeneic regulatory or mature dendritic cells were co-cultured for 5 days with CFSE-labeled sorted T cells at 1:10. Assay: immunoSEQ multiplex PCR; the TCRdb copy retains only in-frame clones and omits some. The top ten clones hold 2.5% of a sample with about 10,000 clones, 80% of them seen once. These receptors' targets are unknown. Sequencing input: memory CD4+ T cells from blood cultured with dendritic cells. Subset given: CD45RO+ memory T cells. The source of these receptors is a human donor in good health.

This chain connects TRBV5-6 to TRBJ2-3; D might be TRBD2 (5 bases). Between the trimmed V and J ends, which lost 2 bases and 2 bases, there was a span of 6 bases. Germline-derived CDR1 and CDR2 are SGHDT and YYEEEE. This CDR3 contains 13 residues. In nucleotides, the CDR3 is TGTGCCAGCAGCTTACTAGTCACAGATACGCAGTATTTT. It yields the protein CASSLLVTDTQYF.

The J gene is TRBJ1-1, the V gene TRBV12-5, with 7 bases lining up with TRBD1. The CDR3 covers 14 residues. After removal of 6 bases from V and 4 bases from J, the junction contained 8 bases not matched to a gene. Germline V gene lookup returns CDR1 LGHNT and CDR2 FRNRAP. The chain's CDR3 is CASGKQGFRTEAFF. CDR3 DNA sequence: TGTGCTAGTGGAAAACAGGGGTTTCGCACTGAAGCTTTCTTT.

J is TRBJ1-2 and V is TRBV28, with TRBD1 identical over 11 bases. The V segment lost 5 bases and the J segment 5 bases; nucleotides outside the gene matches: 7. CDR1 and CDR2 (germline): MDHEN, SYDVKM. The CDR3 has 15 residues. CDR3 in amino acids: CASSRPGQGAYGYTF. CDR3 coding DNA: TGTGCCAGCAGTCGACCCGGACAGGGGGCTTATGGCTACACCTTC.

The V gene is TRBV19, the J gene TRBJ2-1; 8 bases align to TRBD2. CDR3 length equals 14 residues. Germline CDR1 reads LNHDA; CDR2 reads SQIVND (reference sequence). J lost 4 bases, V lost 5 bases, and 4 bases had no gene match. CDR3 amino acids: CASSRASGYNEQFF. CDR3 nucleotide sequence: TGTGCCAGTAGTCGGGCTAGCGGGTACAATGAGCAGTTCTTC.

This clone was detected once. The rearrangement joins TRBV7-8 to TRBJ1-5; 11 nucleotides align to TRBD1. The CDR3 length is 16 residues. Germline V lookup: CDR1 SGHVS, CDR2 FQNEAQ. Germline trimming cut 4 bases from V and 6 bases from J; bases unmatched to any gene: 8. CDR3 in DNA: TGTGCCAGCAGCTCAAGGGTGGGACAGGGGGGTCAGCCCCAGCATTTT. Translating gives CASSSRVGQGGQPQHF. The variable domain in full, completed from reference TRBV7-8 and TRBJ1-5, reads GAGVSQSPRYKVAKRGQDVALRCDPISGHVSLFWYQQALGQGPEFLTYFQNEAQLDKSGLPSDRFFAERPEGSVSTLKIQRTQQEDSAVYLCASSSRVGQGGQPQHFGDGTRLSIL.